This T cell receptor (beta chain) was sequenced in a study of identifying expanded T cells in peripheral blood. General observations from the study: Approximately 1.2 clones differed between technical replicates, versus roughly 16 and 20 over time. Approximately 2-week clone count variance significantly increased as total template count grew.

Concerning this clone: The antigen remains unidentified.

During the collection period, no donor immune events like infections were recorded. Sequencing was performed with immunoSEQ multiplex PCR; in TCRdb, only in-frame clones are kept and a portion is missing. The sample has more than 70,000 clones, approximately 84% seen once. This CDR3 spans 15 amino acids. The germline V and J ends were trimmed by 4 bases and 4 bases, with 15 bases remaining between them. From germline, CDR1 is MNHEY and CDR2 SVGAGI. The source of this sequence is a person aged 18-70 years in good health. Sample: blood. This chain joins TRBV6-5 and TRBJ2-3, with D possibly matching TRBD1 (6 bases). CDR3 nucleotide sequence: TGTGCCAGCAGTTTTGAGGGGGACCGGGCAGATACGCAGTATTTT. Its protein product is CASSFEGDRADTQYF.